A selection of T cell receptor beta chains follows, all from one sample in a study of cytotoxic CD8 clonotypes in ibrutinib-treated CLL. Clones were sequenced by immunoSEQ multiplex PCR, and TCRdb holds only the in-frame ones, with some missing. The sample holds some 300,000 clones, 80% seen once. The starting material was PBMCs, obtained before ibrutinib treatment. These receptors were obtained from a human donor with chronic lymphocytic leukemia. The CDR3 runs from the conserved cysteine through the conserved F or W. The D gene is left open where the match is weak. The listing skips clone size in some rows; elsewhere it reads once, few, many or a size class.

clone size,CDR3 length,J gene,V gene,D gene,CDR3 protein,CDR3 DNA
.,17,TRBJ2-3,TRBV5-4,TRBD2,CASSLMTSGSVSDTQYF,TGTGCCAGCAGCTTGATGACTAGCGGGAGTGTATCAGATACGCAGTATTTT
.,16,TRBJ1-2,TRBV27,.,CASSHERGRDLFGYTF,TGTGCCAGCAGTCACGAACGAGGACGTGATTTGTTTGGCTACACCTTC
few,16,TRBJ2-3,TRBV5-1,.,CASSLFGTPSTDTQYF,TGCGCCAGCAGCTTGTTCGGGACACCAAGCACAGATACGCAGTATTTT
.,16,TRBJ2-2,TRBV6-6,.,CASRLQGRTNTGELFF,TGTGCCAGCAGATTACAGGGGAGGACGAACACCGGGGAGCTGTTTTTT
few,12,TRBJ2-7,TRBV7-9,.,CASSPGLREQYF,TGTGCCAGCAGCCCCGGACTACGCGAGCAGTACTTC
.,13,TRBJ2-7,TRBV28,.,CASTAATSYEQYF,TGTGCCAGCACGGCGGCTACTTCCTACGAGCAGTACTTC
.,14,TRBJ1-3,TRBV19,TRBD1,CASMLDRAGNTIYF,TGTGCCAGTATGTTGGACAGGGCTGGAAACACCATATATTTT
.,14,TRBJ2-1,TRBV30,TRBD2,CAWTTSGSYNEQFF,TGTGCCTGGACGACTAGCGGGAGCTACAATGAGCAGTTCTTC
.,14,TRBJ1-2,TRBV25-1,.,CASSETGENYGYTF,TGTGCCAGCAGTGAAACCGGGGAGAACTATGGCTACACCTTC
few,14,TRBJ2-1,TRBV10-3,.,CAISERGSYNEQFF,TGTGCCATCAGTGAGCGGGGCTCCTACAATGAGCAGTTCTTC